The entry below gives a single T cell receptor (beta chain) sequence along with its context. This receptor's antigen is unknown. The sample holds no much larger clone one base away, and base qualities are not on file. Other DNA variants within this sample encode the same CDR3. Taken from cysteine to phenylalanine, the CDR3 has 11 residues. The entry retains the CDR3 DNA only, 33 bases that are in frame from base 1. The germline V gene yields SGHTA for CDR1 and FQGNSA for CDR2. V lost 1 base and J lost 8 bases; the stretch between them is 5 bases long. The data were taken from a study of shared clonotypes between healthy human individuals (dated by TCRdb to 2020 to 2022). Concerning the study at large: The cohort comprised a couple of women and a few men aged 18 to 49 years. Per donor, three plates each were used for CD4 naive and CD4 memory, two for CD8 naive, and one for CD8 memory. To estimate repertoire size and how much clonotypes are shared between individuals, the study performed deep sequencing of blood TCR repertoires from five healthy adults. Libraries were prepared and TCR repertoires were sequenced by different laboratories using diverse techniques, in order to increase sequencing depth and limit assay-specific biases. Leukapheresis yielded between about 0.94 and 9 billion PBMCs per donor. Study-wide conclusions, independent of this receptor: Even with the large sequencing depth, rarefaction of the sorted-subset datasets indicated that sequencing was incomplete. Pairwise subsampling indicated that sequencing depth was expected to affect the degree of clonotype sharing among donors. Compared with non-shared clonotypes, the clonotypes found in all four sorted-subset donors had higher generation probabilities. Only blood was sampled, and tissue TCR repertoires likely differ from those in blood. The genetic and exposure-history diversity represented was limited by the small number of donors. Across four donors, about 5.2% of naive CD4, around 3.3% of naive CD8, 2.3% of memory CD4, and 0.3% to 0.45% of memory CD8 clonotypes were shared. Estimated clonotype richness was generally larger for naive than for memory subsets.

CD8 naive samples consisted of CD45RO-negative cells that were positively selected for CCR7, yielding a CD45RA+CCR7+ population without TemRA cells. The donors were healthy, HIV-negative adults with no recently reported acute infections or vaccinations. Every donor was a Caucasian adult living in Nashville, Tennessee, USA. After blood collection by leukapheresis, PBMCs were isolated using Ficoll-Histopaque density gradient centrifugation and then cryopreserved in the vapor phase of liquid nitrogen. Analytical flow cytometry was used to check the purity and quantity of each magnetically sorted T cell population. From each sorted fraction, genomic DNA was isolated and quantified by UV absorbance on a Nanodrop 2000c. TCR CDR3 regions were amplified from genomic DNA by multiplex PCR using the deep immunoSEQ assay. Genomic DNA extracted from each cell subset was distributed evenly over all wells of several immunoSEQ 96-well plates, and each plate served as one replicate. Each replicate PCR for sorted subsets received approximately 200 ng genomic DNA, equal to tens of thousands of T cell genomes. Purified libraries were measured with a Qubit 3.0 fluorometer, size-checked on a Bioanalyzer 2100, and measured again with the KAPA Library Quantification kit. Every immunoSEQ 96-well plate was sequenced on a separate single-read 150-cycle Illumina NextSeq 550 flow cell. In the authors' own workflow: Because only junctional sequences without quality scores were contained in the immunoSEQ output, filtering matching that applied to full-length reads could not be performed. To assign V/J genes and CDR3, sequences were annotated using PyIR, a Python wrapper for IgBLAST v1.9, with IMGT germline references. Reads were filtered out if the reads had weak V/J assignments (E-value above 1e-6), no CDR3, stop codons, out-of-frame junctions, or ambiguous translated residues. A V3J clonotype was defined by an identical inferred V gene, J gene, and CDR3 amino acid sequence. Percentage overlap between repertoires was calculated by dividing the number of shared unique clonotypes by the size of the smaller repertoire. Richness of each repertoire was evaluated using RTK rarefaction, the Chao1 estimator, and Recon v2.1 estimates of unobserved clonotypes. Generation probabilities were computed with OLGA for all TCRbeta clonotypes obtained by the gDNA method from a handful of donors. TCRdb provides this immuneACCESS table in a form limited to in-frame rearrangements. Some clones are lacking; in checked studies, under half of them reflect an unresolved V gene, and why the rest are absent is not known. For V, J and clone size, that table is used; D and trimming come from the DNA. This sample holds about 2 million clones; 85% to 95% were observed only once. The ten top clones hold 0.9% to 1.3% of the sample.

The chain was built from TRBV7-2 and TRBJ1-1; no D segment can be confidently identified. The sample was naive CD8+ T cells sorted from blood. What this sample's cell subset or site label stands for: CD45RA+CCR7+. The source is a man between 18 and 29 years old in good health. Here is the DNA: TGTGCCAGCAGCTTAGGTGGGGAAGCTTTCTTT. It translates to CASSLGGEAFF.